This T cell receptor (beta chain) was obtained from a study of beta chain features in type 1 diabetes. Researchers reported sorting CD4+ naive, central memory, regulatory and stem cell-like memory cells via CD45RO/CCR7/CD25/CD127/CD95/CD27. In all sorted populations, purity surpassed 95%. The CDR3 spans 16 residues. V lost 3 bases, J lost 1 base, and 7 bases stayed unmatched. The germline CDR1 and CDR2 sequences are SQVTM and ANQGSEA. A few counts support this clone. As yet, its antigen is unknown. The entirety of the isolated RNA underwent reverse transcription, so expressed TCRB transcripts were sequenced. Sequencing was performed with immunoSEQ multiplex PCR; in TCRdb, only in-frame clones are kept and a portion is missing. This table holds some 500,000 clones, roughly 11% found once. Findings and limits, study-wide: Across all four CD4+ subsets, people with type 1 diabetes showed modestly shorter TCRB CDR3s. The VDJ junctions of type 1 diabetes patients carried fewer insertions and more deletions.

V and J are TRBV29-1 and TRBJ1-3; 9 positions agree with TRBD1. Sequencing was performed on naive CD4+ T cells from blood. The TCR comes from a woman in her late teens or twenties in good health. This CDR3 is CSVEIGQGLSGNTIYF. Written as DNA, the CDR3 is TGCAGCGTTGAGATTGGACAGGGGTTATCTGGAAACACCATATATTTT.